Below are 25 T cell receptor beta chains sequenced from a single sample in a study of CD8+ T cells in alopecia areata. This sample's treatment: oral pan-JAK inhibitor, 5-10 mg twice daily. RNA was isolated and reverse transcribed to cDNA, the sequencing template. The table came from immunoSEQ multiplex PCR; TCRdb's copy has only in-frame clones and leaves some out. The sample holds about 190,000 clones; roughly 60% are singletons and the top ten take 1.3%. Specimen: CD4+ T cells sorted from blood, collected around week 47, from a patient treated with tofacitinib. These TCRs come from a human donor with alopecia areata.

The chain employs TRBV29-1 and TRBJ2-3; 7 nucleotides match TRBD1. The CDR3 length is 13 residues. Unmatched junction bases numbered 6, after V lost 6 bases and J lost 3 bases. The germline gives CDR1 SQVTM, CDR2 ANQGSEA. Here the CDR3 DNA reads TGCAGCGTCGCAGGGACAGTTACAGATACGCAGTATTTT. This translates into CSVAGTVTDTQYF.

This chain uses TRBV27 with TRBJ2-5; a possible D gene is TRBD2 (5 bases). Trimming pared 6 bases from V and 1 base from J, leaving 18 bases between. The V gene's germline CDR1 is MNHEY and CDR2 SMNVEV (reference sequence). The CDR3 is made up of 16 amino acids. The CDR3, as DNA: TGTGCCAGCAGACCCAACCCCACTAGTTCCCAAGAGACCCAGTACTTC. Encoded protein: CASRPNPTSSQETQYF.

This clone was seen a few times. This rearrangement joins TRBV15 to TRBJ2-4; D assignment may be TRBD1 or TRBD2 (5 bases each). V was cut by 4 bases and J by 0 bases, with 16 bases left in between. Germline CDR1 LNHNV, CDR2 YYDKDF (reference sequence). The CDR3 is 17 amino acids. In DNA, the CDR3 is TGTGCCACCAGCACCGGGACCGGTCTCCTAGCCAAAAACATTCAGTACTTC. The encoded protein is CATSTGTGLLAKNIQYF.

The chain has TRBV29-1 and TRBJ1-2; TRBD1 agrees at 7 bases. CDR1 SQVTM and CDR2 ANQGSEA come from the germline V gene. The ends lost 5 bases at V and 3 bases at J; junction bases unmatched: 15. This CDR3 contains 16 residues. The CDR3 coding sequence is TGCAGCGTTCCCTCCTCTCCGGGACAGCCTTACTATGGCTACACCTTC. It encodes CSVPSSPGQPYYGYTF.

The rearrangement joins TRBV27 to TRBJ2-1; D gene unclear. Per the germline V gene, CDR1 is MNHEY and CDR2 is SMNVEV (reference sequence). The CDR3 consists of 14 residues. Deletions cut 6 bases from V and 6 bases from J, with 15 bases between. CDR3 protein: CASRLSEVVNEQFF. As DNA, the CDR3 is TGTGCCAGCAGACTATCCGAGGTGGTCAATGAGCAGTTCTTC.

The chain joins TRBV30 to TRBJ2-7; D is unclear. Germline V gene sequence: CDR1 GTSNPN, CDR2 SVGIG (reference sequence). The V end was cut by 1 base, the J end by 3 bases, with 10 bases between. This CDR3 comprises 13 residues. CDR3 residues: CAWSGAPNYEQYF. In DNA, the CDR3 is TGTGCCTGGAGTGGGGCCCCCAACTACGAGCAGTACTTC.

The chain combines TRBV19 with TRBJ1-2, with TRBD1 matching over 7 bases. This CDR3 comprises 13 residues. Looked up from germline, CDR1 is LNHDA and CDR2 is SQIVND (reference sequence). V shed 5 bases, J shed 8 bases, and the junction held 8 bases outside the gene matches. CDR3 amino acids: CASSADRAGGYTF. Written as DNA, the CDR3 is TGTGCCAGTAGTGCAGACAGGGCAGGCGGCTACACCTTC. Together with reference TRBV19 and TRBJ1-2, the CDR3 gives the full variable domain: DGGITQSPKYLFRKEGQNVTLSCEQNLNHDAMYWYRQDPGQGLRLIYYSQIVNDFQKGDIAEGYSVSREKKESFPLTVTSAQKNPTAFYLCASSADRAGGYTFGSGTRLTVV.

The chain recombines TRBV6-5 with TRBJ1-1; maybe TRBD1 (6 bases). Germline CDR1 and CDR2: MNHEY and SVGAGI. Trimming took 6 bases from V and 0 from J, leaving 11 bases between them. The CDR3 extends over 14 amino acids. The CDR3 spells CASSLRGVNTEAFF. CDR3 nucleotide sequence: TGTGCCAGCAGCCTCAGGGGTGTGAACACTGAAGCTTTCTTT.

The chain recombines TRBV25-1 with TRBJ1-1, with D unclear. The CDR3 loop spans 14 amino acids. Germline CDR1 is MGHDK and CDR2 is SYGVNS. V lost 1 base and J 2 bases, leaving 8 bases between the germline ends. CDR3 protein: CASSESGFNTEAFF. CDR3 in DNA: TGTGCCAGCAGTGAATCGGGTTTTAACACTGAAGCTTTCTTT.

This chain joins TRBV5-1 and TRBJ1-1; TRBD1 is a possible D gene (6 bases). The CDR3 length is 14 residues. Germline V gene data show CDR1 as SGHRS and CDR2 as YFSETQ. Trimming stripped 2 bases from V and 4 bases from J, with 12 bases between. CDR3 region: CASSFGGAATEAFF. CDR3 sequence (DNA): TGCGCCAGCAGCTTCGGGGGGGCGGCCACTGAAGCTTTCTTT. The entire variable domain, with the rest obtained from reference TRBV5-1 and TRBJ1-1, is as follows: KAGVTQTPRYLIKTRGQQVTLSCSPISGHRSVSWYQQTPGQGLQFLFEYFSETQRNKGNFPGRFSGRQFSNSRSEMNVSTLELGDSALYLCASSFGGAATEAFFGQGTRLTVV.

V and J are TRBV30 and TRBJ2-1; 9 bases map to TRBD2. The CDR3 spans 16 residues. Germline V gene sequence: CDR1 GTSNPN, CDR2 SVGIG (reference sequence). V lost 2 bases, J lost 0 bases, and 5 bases stayed unmatched. CDR3 sequence: CAWSLLSGGSYNEQFF. The CDR3 DNA follows: TGTGCCTGGAGTCTTCTTAGCGGGGGCTCCTACAATGAGCAGTTCTTC.

The sample holds a few counts of this clone. V and J are TRBV5-4 and TRBJ2-2; D is ambiguous. The V gene lost 0 bases and the J gene lost 4 bases, with 10 bases spanning the gap. This CDR3 comprises 15 residues. Germline loops: CDR1 SGHNT, CDR2 YYREEE (reference sequence). Here the CDR3 DNA reads TGTGCCAGCAGCTTGGAAGCCGCCCCCACCGGGGAGCTGTTTTTT. Protein: CASSLEAAPTGELFF.

CDR3 residues: CASSPRGQGTDTQYF. Written as DNA, the CDR3 is TGCGCCAGCAGCCCCAGGGGACAGGGGACAGATACGCAGTATTTT. The chain uses TRBV4-3 and TRBJ2-3, with TRBD1 matching over 10 bases. This CDR3 comprises 15 residues. Germline trimming cut 4 bases from V and 3 bases from J; bases unmatched to any gene: 4. Germline V gene data show CDR1 as LGHNA and CDR2 as YSLEER.

The V gene is TRBV30, the J gene TRBJ1-2, with D possibly being TRBD1 (5 bases). Germline V lookup: CDR1 GTSNPN, CDR2 SVGIG (reference sequence). V was trimmed by 0 bases and J by 8 bases, leaving 13 bases between them. The CDR3 has 13 residues. The CDR3 nucleotides are TGTGCCTGGAGTGTACTAGTCCGGGACGGCTACACCTTC. Translating gives CAWSVLVRDGYTF.

This clone has a handful of counts. The chain is built from TRBV30 and TRBJ1-2; a possible D gene is TRBD1 (5 bases). The V and J ends lost 3 bases and 8 bases respectively, with 10 bases between them. The germline V gene has CDR1 GTSNPN and CDR2 SVGIG (reference sequence). The CDR3 runs 11 residues. CDR3 sequence reads: CAWSRDQGYTF. The DNA of the CDR3 is TGTGCCTGGAGCCGGGACCAGGGCTACACCTTC.

In this sample, this clone turned up a few times. The chain is built from TRBV9 and TRBJ1-1; D is undetermined. The CDR3 length is 13 residues. Trimming left V 2 bases short and J 0 bases short, with 5 bases between. Germline-derived CDR1 and CDR2 are SGDLS and YYNGEE. The CDR3 DNA sequence: TGTGCCAGCAGCGTTGACCTGAACACTGAAGCTTTCTTT. Translated: CASSVDLNTEAFF.

As to this clone: At one end the junction does not follow the germline gene, possibly because of a read error. The chain couples TRBV4-3 to TRBJ2-1; 9 nucleotides match TRBD1. CDR3 size: 13 residues. The germline gives CDR1 LGHNA, CDR2 YSLEER. The CDR3 region has the DNA TGCGCCAGCAGCCAAGCCTCCGGGACAGGGTTCGTCTTC. Translation: CASSQASGTGFVF.

The chain employs TRBV9 and TRBJ2-5; a possible D gene is TRBD1 (6 bases). The CDR3 has 15 residues. V was clipped by 6 bases and J by 2 bases, with 17 bases between them. Germline CDR1 is SGDLS and CDR2 is YYNGEE. The CDR3 region has the DNA TGTGCCAGCACCCACGCCACAGGGTATCAAGAGACCCAGTACTTC. Translating it yields CASTHATGYQETQYF.

J is TRBJ2-1 and V is TRBV2, with a tentative D call TRBD1 (5 bases). The V gene lost 6 bases and the J gene lost 6 bases, with 9 bases spanning the gap. The CDR3 sequence is 12 residues long. CDR1 is SNHLY, CDR2 FYNNEI, per germline. The CDR3 DNA sequence: TGTGCCAGCAGCTCTCAGGGCAATGAGCAGTTCTTC. As protein: CASSSQGNEQFF.

A single count supports this clone. DNA of the CDR3: TGTGCCTGGAGTGGGTTGTTTGGGCTTACGAACACTGAAGCTTTCTTT. Translated, it gives CAWSGLFGLTNTEAFF. The chain combines TRBV30 with TRBJ1-1; D call uncertain. Trimming left V 1 base short and J 1 base short, with 16 bases between. The germline V gene encodes CDR1 GTSNPN and CDR2 SVGIG (reference sequence). This CDR3 region has 16 residues. Together with reference TRBV30 and TRBJ1-1, the CDR3 gives the full variable domain: SQTIHQWPATLVQPVGSPLSLECTVEGTSNPNLYWYRQAAGRGLQLLFYSVGIGQISSEVPQNLSASRPQDRQFILSSKKLLLSDSGFYLCAWSGLFGLTNTEAFFGQGTRLTVV.

A few counts support this clone. This chain links TRBV5-5 with TRBJ2-7; weak D call: TRBD1 (5 bases). The germline gives CDR1 SGHKS, CDR2 YYEKEE (reference sequence). The V end lost 0 bases, the J end lost 4 bases, and 17 bases lay between the germline ends. The CDR3 spans 16 residues. This CDR3 reads CASSLADSREGYEQYF. CDR3 coding DNA: TGTGCCAGCAGCTTGGCCGACAGTCGAGAAGGTTACGAGCAGTACTTC.

The chain carries TRBV30 and TRBJ1-4; 7 nucleotides agree with TRBD1. Germline V gene sequence: CDR1 GTSNPN, CDR2 SVGIG (reference sequence). This CDR3 has 14 amino acids. Unmatched junction bases numbered 5, after V lost 2 bases and J lost 5 bases. The DNA for the CDR3 is TGTGCCTGGAGTTCTGGGACAGCAAATGAAAAACTGTTTTTT. Translation: CAWSSGTANEKLFF.

This clone appeared a single time. The chain employs TRBV14 and TRBJ1-1; 7 nucleotides agree with TRBD1. This CDR3 is 14 amino acids long. The V segment lost 3 bases and the J segment 6 bases; nucleotides outside the gene matches: 7. The germline gives CDR1 SGHDN, CDR2 FVKESK. CDR3 amino acids: CASSQTGMDAEAFF. The DNA for the CDR3 is TGTGCCAGCAGCCAGACAGGGATGGACGCTGAAGCTTTCTTT.

This clone was observed a few times. V usage is TRBV29-1 and J usage is TRBJ1-1, with 9 bases that match TRBD1. V shed 6 bases, J shed 6 bases, and the junction held 11 bases outside the gene matches. The CDR3 has 14 amino acids. Germline V gives CDR1 SQVTM, CDR2 ANQGSEA. The CDR3 region is CSVQTGGEGAEAFF. The CDR3, as DNA: TGCAGCGTCCAGACAGGGGGGGAAGGCGCTGAAGCTTTCTTT.

The chain combines TRBV29-1 with TRBJ1-2; TRBD1 aligns across 9 bases. The J segment lost 5 bases and the V segment lost 5 bases, leaving 6 bases of the junction unmatched. The CDR3 consists of 13 residues. The V gene's germline CDR1 is SQVTM and CDR2 ANQGSEA. The CDR3 DNA follows: TGCAGCGTTACCGCCGGACAGGGGTATGGCTACACCTTC. Its protein product is CSVTAGQGYGYTF. The full variable domain, with the rest looked up from reference TRBV29-1 and TRBJ1-2, is SAVISQKPSRDICQRGTSLTIQCQVDSQVTMMFWYRQQPGQSLTLIATANQGSEATYESGFVIDKFPISRPNLTFSTLTVSNMSPEDSSIYLCSVTAGQGYGYTFGSGTRLTVV.